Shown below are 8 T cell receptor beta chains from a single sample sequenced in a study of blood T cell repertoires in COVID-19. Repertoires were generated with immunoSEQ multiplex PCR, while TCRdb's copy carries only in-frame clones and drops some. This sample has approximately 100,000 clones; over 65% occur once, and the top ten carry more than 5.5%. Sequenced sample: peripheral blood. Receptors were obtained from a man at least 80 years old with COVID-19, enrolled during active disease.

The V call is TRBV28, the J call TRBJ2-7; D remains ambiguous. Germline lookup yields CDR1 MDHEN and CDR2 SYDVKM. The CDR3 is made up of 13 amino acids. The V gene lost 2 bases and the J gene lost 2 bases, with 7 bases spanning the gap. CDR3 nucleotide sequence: TGTGCCAGCAGTTTAACAGATACCTACGAGCAGTACTTC. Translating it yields CASSLTDTYEQYF.

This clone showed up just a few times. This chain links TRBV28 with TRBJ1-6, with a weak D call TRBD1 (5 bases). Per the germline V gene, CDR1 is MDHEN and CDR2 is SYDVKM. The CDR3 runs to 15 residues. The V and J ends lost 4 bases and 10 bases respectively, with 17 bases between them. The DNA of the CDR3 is TGTGCCAGCAGTTCCCCGGCCAGGGTAAGGTCACCCCTCCACTTT. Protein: CASSSPARVRSPLHF.

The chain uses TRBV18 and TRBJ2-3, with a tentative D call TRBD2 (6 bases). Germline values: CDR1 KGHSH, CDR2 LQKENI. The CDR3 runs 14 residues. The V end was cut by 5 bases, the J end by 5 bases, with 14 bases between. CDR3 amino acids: CASSESLGGDTQYF. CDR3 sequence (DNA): TGTGCCAGCTCAGAAAGCCTGGGGGGAGATACGCAGTATTTT.

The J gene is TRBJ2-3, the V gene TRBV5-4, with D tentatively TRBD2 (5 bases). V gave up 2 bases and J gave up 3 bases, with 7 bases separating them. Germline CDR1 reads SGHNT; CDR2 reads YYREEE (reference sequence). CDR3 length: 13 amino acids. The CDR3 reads CASSLPGTDTQYF. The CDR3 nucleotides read TGTGCCAGCAGCTTACCGGGGACAGATACGCAGTATTTT.

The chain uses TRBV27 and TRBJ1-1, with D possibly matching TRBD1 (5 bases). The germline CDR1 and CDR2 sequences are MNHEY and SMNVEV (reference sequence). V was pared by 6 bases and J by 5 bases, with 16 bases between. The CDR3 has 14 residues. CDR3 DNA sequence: TGTGCCAGCAGACTGACTCTTGGGGGGACTGAAGCTTTCTTT. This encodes CASRLTLGGTEAFF.

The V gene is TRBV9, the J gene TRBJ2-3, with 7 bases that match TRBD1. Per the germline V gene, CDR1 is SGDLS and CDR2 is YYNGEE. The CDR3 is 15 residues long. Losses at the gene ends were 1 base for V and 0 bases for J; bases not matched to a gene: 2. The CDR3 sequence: CASSVTGESTDTQYF. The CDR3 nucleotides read TGTGCCAGCAGCGTAACAGGGGAGAGCACAGATACGCAGTATTTT.

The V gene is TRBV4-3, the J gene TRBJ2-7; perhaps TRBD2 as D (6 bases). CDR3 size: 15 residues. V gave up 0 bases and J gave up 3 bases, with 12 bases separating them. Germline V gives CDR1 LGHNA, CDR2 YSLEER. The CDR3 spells CASSQDFAGYYEQYF. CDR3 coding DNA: TGCGCCAGCAGCCAAGATTTCGCGGGATACTACGAGCAGTACTTC.

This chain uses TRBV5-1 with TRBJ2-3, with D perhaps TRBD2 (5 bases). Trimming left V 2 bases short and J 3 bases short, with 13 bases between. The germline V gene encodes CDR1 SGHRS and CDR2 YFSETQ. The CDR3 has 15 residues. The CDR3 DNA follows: TGCGCCAGCAGCTTTACCCAGAGGGTTACAGATACGCAGTATTTT. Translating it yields CASSFTQRVTDTQYF.